The entry that follows covers one TCR beta chain sequence. These data are taken from a study of blood T cell repertoires in COVID-19. Across the whole study: Samples taken during acute and convalescent COVID-19 were collected in the United States, Italy and Spain. T cells, B-cell-depleted T cells, or PBMCs supplied cDNA or gDNA.

Authors' methods: It was from reference gene primer amplification that nucleated cell counts were estimated. Assay used: immunoSEQ multiplex PCR; TCRdb lists only in-frame clones, some missing. Clonal size and the V and J genes are those of that table, whereas D and trimming came from the DNA. The sample records 57,000 or so clones, 85% to 90% being singletons. The TCR comes from a woman aged 50 to 60 with active or convalescent COVID-19. What was sequenced was peripheral blood.

The CDR3 coding sequence is TGTGCCAGCAGTTTATCCCAACTTCCGGGACAGGGATACGGCTACACCTTC. The encoded protein is CASSLSQLPGQGYGYTF. The V gene is TRBV27, the J gene TRBJ1-2, with 9 bases matching TRBD1. This CDR3 contains 17 residues. CDR1 MNHEY and CDR2 SMNVEV come from the germline V gene (reference sequence). The J segment lost 8 bases and the V segment lost 0 bases, leaving 13 bases of the junction unmatched.